These 19 T cell receptor beta chains were sequenced from one sample in a study of cytomegalovirus exposure and HLA in healthy donors. Assay: immunoSEQ multiplex PCR; the TCRdb copy retains only in-frame clones and omits some. The sample records some 310,000 clones, roughly 88% being singletons. The source material was PBMCs. These TCRs come from a man aged 30 to 45 in good health and CMV-seronegative.

The chain couples TRBV29-1 to TRBJ2-1; D gene ambiguous. Trimming cost V 0 bases and J 7 bases, with 13 bases left between them. Germline-derived CDR1 and CDR2 are SQVTM and ANQGSEA. The CDR3 has 14 amino acids. The CDR3: CSVEDRVLLNEQFF. The CDR3 bases are TGCAGCGTTGAAGATCGGGTCTTGTTAAATGAGCAGTTCTTC.

V gene TRBV18 combines with J gene TRBJ1-2; 9 bases line up with TRBD1. The germline gives CDR1 KGHSH, CDR2 LQKENI. The CDR3 length is 17 residues. The V segment lost 2 bases and the J segment 1 base; nucleotides outside the gene matches: 8. The CDR3 coding sequence is TGTGCCAGCTCACCAGGGCCCCCGACAGGGGGTAACTATGGCTACACCTTC. Amino acids: CASSPGPPTGGNYGYTF.

The rearrangement joins TRBV27 to TRBJ2-7; TRBD1 aligns across 7 bases. This CDR3 is 14 amino acids long. Per germline, CDR1 MNHEY and CDR2 SMNVEV (reference sequence). V was pared by 3 bases and J by 5 bases, with 7 bases of the junction left unmatched. This CDR3 reads CASSLRGRFDEQYF. CDR3 nucleotide sequence: TGTGCCAGCAGTTTGAGGGGGCGCTTCGACGAGCAGTACTTC.

The sample holds one count of this clone. The chain is built from TRBV5-1 and TRBJ1-2; tentatively, D is TRBD1 (6 bases). The V gene lost 4 bases and the J gene lost 5 bases, with 15 bases spanning the gap. The CDR3 totals 14 residues. From germline, CDR1 is SGHRS and CDR2 YFSETQ. The chain's CDR3 is CASSPDTGFYGYTF. The CDR3 DNA is TGCGCCAGCAGCCCCGACACAGGGTTTTATGGCTACACCTTC.

This clone was recorded at least ten times. The chain uses TRBV6-4 and TRBJ2-7; 7 nucleotides agree with TRBD2. CDR1 is MRHNA, CDR2 SNTAGT, per germline. With V trimmed by 3 bases and J by 6 bases, 5 bases remained unmatched. The CDR3 length is 13 residues. CDR3 nucleotides: TGTGCCAGCAGTGATAGGGTAGCGGGCGAGCAGTACTTC. This sequence encodes CASSDRVAGEQYF.

This clone occurred a few times. J is TRBJ1-5 and V is TRBV2; 7 nucleotides line up with TRBD1. The CDR3 has 15 residues. The germline V gene encodes CDR1 SNHLY and CDR2 FYNNEI. The junction had 5 bases not matched to a gene; V was cut back by 3 bases and J by 3 bases. CDR3 nucleotide sequence: TGTGCCAGCAGTGAGGGGGGACAGACCAATCAGCCCCAGCATTTT. It specifies CASSEGGQTNQPQHF. The entire variable domain, with the rest obtained from reference TRBV2 and TRBJ1-5, is as follows: EPEVTQTPSHQVTQMGQEVILRCVPISNHLYFYWYRQILGQKVEFLVSFYNNEISEKSEIFDDQFSVERPDGSNFTLKIRSTKLEDSAMYFCASSEGGQTNQPQHFGDGTRLSIL.

The rearrangement joins TRBV7-2 to TRBJ1-1; D is ambiguous. CDR3 length equals 15 residues. Germline CDR1 and CDR2: SGHTA and FQGNSA. Deletions cut 5 bases from V and 1 base from J, with 14 bases between. CDR3 nucleotides: TGTGCCAGCAGCCGGGAGGGTTCCCCGAACACTGAAGCTTTCTTT. Its translation is CASSREGSPNTEAFF.

The chain couples TRBV6-6 to TRBJ2-7; TRBD1 might be the D (6 bases). The CDR3 extends over 14 amino acids. The germline CDR1 and CDR2 sequences are MNHNY and SVGAGI (reference sequence). Between the trimmed V and J ends, which lost 6 bases and 2 bases, there was a span of 14 bases. The DNA for the CDR3 is TGTGCCAGCAGGTTACAGGGAGAAGCCTACGAGCAGTACTTC. It is translated as CASRLQGEAYEQYF.

This chain links TRBV5-1 with TRBJ1-4, with 12 bases matching TRBD1. The CDR3 has 15 amino acids. V dropped 0 bases and J dropped 6; count of bases not matched to a gene: 0. CDR1 and CDR2 from the germline V gene are SGHRS and YFSETQ. The CDR3 loop reads CASSLGDRGHEKLFF. CDR3 DNA: TGCGCCAGCAGCTTGGGGGACAGGGGGCATGAAAAACTGTTTTTT.

V is TRBV7-2 and J is TRBJ1-4; D gene unclear. V lost 1 base to trimming and J lost 3 bases, with 9 bases between them. The CDR3 is 15 residues long. CDR1 and CDR2 (germline): SGHTA, FQGNSA. The CDR3 protein is CASSLVGLSNEKLFF. Here the CDR3 DNA reads TGTGCCAGCAGCTTAGTGGGCTTATCTAATGAAAAACTGTTTTTT. The full variable domain, its missing parts supplied by reference TRBV7-2 and TRBJ1-4, is GAGVSQSPSNKVTEKGKDVELRCDPISGHTALYWYRQSLGQGLEFLIYFQGNSAPDKSGLPSDRFSAERTGGSVSTLTIQRTQQEDSAVYLCASSLVGLSNEKLFFGSGTQLSVL.

V is TRBV18 and J is TRBJ2-2; maybe TRBD1 (6 bases). V dropped 6 bases and J dropped 6 bases, with 20 bases sitting between them. The V gene's germline CDR1 is KGHSH and CDR2 LQKENI. The length of the CDR3 is 16 residues. The CDR3 protein is CASSRTPGQSAGELFF. The CDR3 DNA follows: TGTGCCAGCTCCCGAACTCCCGGACAGTCGGCCGGGGAGCTGTTTTTT.

The chain joins TRBV29-1 to TRBJ2-2; possibly TRBD1 for D (6 bases). The V and J ends lost 0 bases and 2 bases respectively, with 13 bases between them. The CDR3 has 16 amino acids. CDR1 is SQVTM and CDR2 is ANQGSEA in the germline V gene. In DNA form, the CDR3 reads TGCAGCGTTGAAGATCCTAAACAGGGCAACACCGGGGAGCTGTTTTTT. This encodes CSVEDPKQGNTGELFF.

The chain has TRBV19 and TRBJ2-1; TRBD2 aligns across 7 bases. The V gene's germline CDR1 is LNHDA and CDR2 SQIVND (reference sequence). With V trimmed by 9 bases and J by 7 bases, 6 bases remained unmatched. This CDR3 has 12 amino acids. In DNA form, the CDR3 reads TGTGCCAGCCGGGGGGTGATGAATGAGCAGTTCTTC. Protein: CASRGVMNEQFF.

The gene calls are TRBV5-6 and TRBJ2-4; 7 bases align to TRBD1. Germline values: CDR1 SGHDT, CDR2 YYEEEE. The CDR3 spans 14 residues. J gave up 9 bases and V 0 bases, and 6 bases lay outside the gene matches. This CDR3 reads CASSLDSGGGIQYF. The CDR3 DNA follows: TGTGCCAGCAGCTTGGATTCAGGGGGTGGCATTCAGTACTTC. The variable domain in full, completed from reference TRBV5-6 and TRBJ2-4, reads DAGVTQSPTHLIKTRGQQVTLRCSPKSGHDTVSWYQQALGQGPQFIFQYYEEEERQRGNFPDRFSGHQFPNYSSELNVNALLLGDSALYLCASSLDSGGGIQYFGAGTRLSVL.

The chain is built from TRBV9 and TRBJ1-2, with 11 bases lining up with TRBD1. CDR1 is SGDLS, CDR2 YYNGEE, per germline. The CDR3 runs to 13 residues. J lost 6 bases, V lost 7 bases, and 5 bases had no gene match. The CDR3 DNA reads as TGTGCCAGCGAGAGGGACAGGGGGGATGGCTACACCTTC. The encoded protein is CASERDRGDGYTF. The variable domain in full, with the rest retrieved from reference TRBV9 and TRBJ1-2, is DSGVTQTPKHLITATGQRVTLRCSPRSGDLSVYWYQQSLDQGLQFLIQYYNGEERAKGNILERFSAQQFPDLHSELNLSSLELGDSALYFCASERDRGDGYTFGSGTRLTVV.

The chain combines TRBV6-5 with TRBJ1-2; tentatively, D is TRBD1 (5 bases). This CDR3 has 14 amino acids. Trimming removed 1 base at V and 3 bases at J, with 9 bases between. Germline V gene sequence: CDR1 MNHEY, CDR2 SVGAGI. The CDR3 sequence is CASSYFGGYYGYTF. Here the CDR3 DNA reads TGTGCCAGCAGTTACTTCGGGGGGTACTATGGCTACACCTTC.

This chain connects TRBV7-9 to TRBJ1-1; D is undetermined. Germline values: CDR1 SEHNR, CDR2 FQNEAQ (reference sequence). This CDR3 region has 14 residues. V lost 1 base and J 1 base, leaving 7 bases between the germline ends. The CDR3 DNA follows: TGTGCCAGCAGCTTAGGGTTGGCGAACACTGAAGCTTTCTTT. This sequence encodes CASSLGLANTEAFF. Filled out from reference TRBV7-9 and TRBJ1-1, the complete variable domain reads DTGVSQNPRHKITKRGQNVTFRCDPISEHNRLYWYRQTLGQGPEFLTYFQNEAQLEKSRLLSDRFSAERPKGSFSTLEIQRTEQGDSAMYLCASSLGLANTEAFFGQGTRLTVV.

The J gene is TRBJ1-1, the V gene TRBV6-5, with D maybe TRBD1 (5 bases). Germline CDR1 and CDR2: MNHEY and SVGAGI. CDR3 size: 14 residues. V lost 2 bases, J lost 1 base, and 8 bases lay in between. CDR3 DNA sequence: TGTGCCAGCAGTTACCAACAGGAGAACACTGAAGCTTTCTTT. Translated, it gives CASSYQQENTEAFF.

The chain joins TRBV7-9 to TRBJ2-1; the match to TRBD2 covers 11 bases. V gave up 2 bases and J gave up 8 bases; unmatched junction bases: 8. Germline V gives CDR1 SEHNR, CDR2 FQNEAQ (reference sequence). The CDR3 is 16 amino acids. The CDR3 region has the DNA TGTGCCAGCAGCTTACCGGTGGCTAGCGGGGGGTATGAGCAGTTCTTC. Translating gives CASSLPVASGGYEQFF. Full variable domain (missing parts from reference TRBV7-9 and TRBJ2-1): DTGVSQNPRHKITKRGQNVTFRCDPISEHNRLYWYRQTLGQGPEFLTYFQNEAQLEKSRLLSDRFSAERPKGSFSTLEIQRTEQGDSAMYLCASSLPVASGGYEQFFGPGTRLTVL.